Listed below are T cell receptor beta chains from one sample, sequenced in a study of CD8+CD57+ T cells in acquired aplastic anemia. TCRdb used MiXCR to reprocess the reads, holding one entry per CDR3 protein. The table records 150,000 to 160,000 distinct CDR3 sequences, less than 60% of them present only once. Material for sequencing was sorted CD4+, CD8+, or CD8+CD57+ T cells (not recorded which) from PBMCs. The receptors were gathered from a human donor with aplastic anemia. The CDR3 runs from the conserved cysteine through the conserved F or W. The D gene is left open where the match is weak. For some rows the clone size is stated as once, few or many, or as a class when expanded; others skip it.

j_gene | abundance | v_gene | d_gene | CDR3aa | CDR3nt
TRBJ1-5 | - | TRBV6-2/TRBV6-3 | - | CASSYSDSHPGNQPQHF | TGTGCCAGCAGTTACTCCGACAGCCACCCGGGCAATCAGCCCCAGCATTTT
TRBJ1-6 | many | TRBV5-5 | TRBD1 | CASSFPGQPSNSPLHF | TGTGCCAGCAGCTTTCCGGGACAGCCGTCAAATTCACCCCTCCACTTT
TRBJ2-1 | few | TRBV11-1 | - | CASSPPRRRPYNEQLF | TGTGCCAGCAGCCCCCCCCGCAGGCGCCCCTACAATGAGCAGCTCTTC
TRBJ2-1 | many | TRBV19 | - | CASSNELADSYNEQFF | TGTGCCAGTAGTAATGAACTAGCAGACTCCTACAATGAGCAGTTCTTC
TRBJ1-1 | few | TRBV10-1 | - | CASSELMGDTEAFF | TGCGCCAGCAGTGAATTAATGGGCGACACTGAAGCTTTCTTT
TRBJ2-7 | many | TRBV5-5 | TRBD1 | CASSLGQGGSSYEQYF | TGTGCCAGCAGCTTAGGACAGGGGGGGTCCTCCTACGAGCAGTACTTC
TRBJ1-3 | many | TRBV12-3/TRBV12-4 | - | CASSSLGQSFSGNTIYF | TGTGCCAGCAGTTCCCTTGGACAGTCCTTCTCTGGAAACACCATATATTTT
TRBJ2-1 | - | TRBV11-2 | - | CASSVGVSSYNEQFF | TGTGCCAGCAGCGTAGGAGTTAGCTCCTACAATGAGCAGTTCTTC
TRBJ2-7 | many | TRBV12-3/TRBV12-4 | - | CASSRVPLSEQYF | TGTGCCAGCTCTAGAGTTCCCCTTTCCGAGCAGTACTTC
TRBJ2-7 | many | TRBV2 | TRBD2 | CASSEAHKTSGPYEQYF | TGTGCCAGCAGTGAAGCCCATAAGACTAGCGGCCCCTACGAGCAGTACTTC
TRBJ2-1 | few | TRBV27 | TRBD2 | CASSHSRGERGNEQFF | TGTGCCAGCAGTCACTCCCGGGGGGAAAGGGGCAATGAGCAGTTCTTC
TRBJ2-3 | - | TRBV10-1 | TRBD2 | CASSPGPAGADTQYF | TGCGCCAGCAGCCCTGGACCCGCGGGGGCAGATACGCAGTATTTT
TRBJ2-7 | - | TRBV20-1 | - | CSPLASSYEQYF | TGCAGCCCCCTAGCTTCTTCGTACGAGCAGTACTTC
TRBJ2-1 | many | TRBV4-1 | - | CASSLDLSPNEQFF | TGCGCCAGCAGCCTGGACCTTTCCCCCAATGAGCAGTTCTTC
TRBJ2-7 | few | TRBV7-8 | TRBD2 | CASSFLAGVEYF | TGTGCCAGCAGCTTTCTAGCGGGAGTAGAGTACTTC
TRBJ2-2 | medium-sized | TRBV24-1 | TRBD1 | CATRGTVDTGELFF | TGTGCCACCAGGGGGACAGTCGACACCGGGGAGCTGTTTTTT
TRBJ2-2 | - | TRBV20-1 | TRBD2 | CSARREGGGSTGELFF | TGCAGTGCTAGGCGGGAGGGTGGAGGGTCCACCGGGGAGCTGTTTTTT
TRBJ2-7 | - | TRBV15 | TRBD1 | CATSTRTGTVYEQYF | TGTGCCACCAGCACTCGGACAGGGACGGTCTACGAGCAGTACTTC
TRBJ2-7 | many | TRBV6-2/TRBV6-3 | - | CASSVTVEQYF | TGTGCCAGCAGTGTGACAGTCGAGCAGTACTTC
TRBJ2-1 | once | TRBV9 | - | CASSVGRTRVDEQFF | TGTGCCAGCAGCGTGGGTAGGACCAGGGTGGATGAGCAGTTCTTC
TRBJ1-2 | few | TRBV9 | - | CASGPEGDGYTF | TGTGCCAGCGGCCCGGAAGGTGATGGCTACACCTTC
TRBJ2-5 | many | TRBV7-9 | - | CASSLKYEETQYF | TGTGCCAGCAGCTTAAAATATGAAGAGACCCAGTACTTC
TRBJ2-7 | - | TRBV7-2 | TRBD2 | CASSLVRGLAYEQYF | TGTGCCAGCAGCTTAGTAAGGGGACTAGCATACGAGCAGTACTTC